Each of the 28 T cell receptor beta chains below was sequenced from the same sample in a study of T-cell reconstitution after alpha-beta-depleted transplantation in children. Unique molecular identifiers tagged the TCRbeta library. TCRdb recomputed calls from the PCR reads with MiXCR, one row per CDR3 protein. The sample records some 200,000 distinct CDR3 sequences, around 9.2% being singletons. Sample: PBMCs, mostly from graft donor cells, taken 360 days after TCRalphabeta/CD19-depleted stem cell transplant. All receptors derive from a male patient between 2 and 10 years old who had a stem cell transplant for acute myeloid leukemia, so the T cells may come from the graft donor.

This clonotype has more than one count but fewer than ten. This chain joins TRBV7-2 and TRBJ2-1; no clear D gene. The CDR3 runs 15 residues. Trimming removed 7 bases from V and 0 bases from J, with 13 bases in between. From germline, CDR1 is SGHTA and CDR2 FQGNSA. The CDR3 loop is CASTLDGSSYNEQFF. The DNA of the CDR3 is TGTGCCAGCACCTTGGACGGTAGCTCCTACAATGAGCAGTTCTTC.

This clonotype was seen at least ten times. This chain connects TRBV12-3 or TRBV12-4 to TRBJ2-7; 9 nucleotides align to TRBD2. The V and J ends lost 3 bases and 1 base, in that order; junction bases with no gene match: 4. This CDR3 comprises 15 residues. For the CDR3, the DNA is TGTGCCAGCAGTTTTGTGGCGGGAGGGTCCTACGAGCAGTACTTC. Translating it yields CASSFVAGGSYEQYF.

In this sample, this clonotype turned up many times. The chain couples TRBV27 to TRBJ2-1, with 12 positions matching TRBD2. Germline V lookup: CDR1 MNHEY, CDR2 SMNVEV (reference sequence). The CDR3 extends over 16 amino acids. After removal of 5 bases from V and 7 bases from J, the junction contained 9 bases not matched to a gene. The CDR3 loop is CASSGTLAGGGNEQFF. CDR3 DNA: TGTGCCAGCAGTGGCACTCTAGCGGGGGGGGGAAATGAGCAGTTCTTC.

This clonotype was seen at least ten times. The J gene is TRBJ2-7, the V gene TRBV28; D perhaps matches TRBD2 (7 bases). The CDR3 extends over 15 amino acids. Germline V gives CDR1 MDHEN, CDR2 SYDVKM. V dropped 3 bases and J dropped 3 bases, with 15 bases sitting between them. CDR3 nucleotide sequence: TGTGCCAGCAGTTTGGAGGGGGGGGAAAGCTACGAGCAGTACTTC. Protein product: CASSLEGGESYEQYF. Looking up the rest from reference TRBV28 and TRBJ2-7 gives the full variable domain: DVKVTQSSRYLVKRTGEKVFLECVQDMDHENMFWYRQDPGLGLRLIYFSYDVKMKEKGDIPEGYSVSREKKERFSLILESASTNQTSMYLCASSLEGGESYEQYFGPGTRLTVT.

V and J are TRBV29-1 and TRBJ2-2; 11 nucleotides agree with TRBD1. The germline V gene encodes CDR1 SQVTM and CDR2 ANQGSEA. J was trimmed by 5 bases and V by 6 bases; bases with no gene match: 5. This CDR3 region has 14 residues. This CDR3 is CSVDRGRATGELFF. CDR3 sequence (DNA): TGCAGCGTGGACAGGGGGCGAGCGACCGGGGAGCTGTTTTTT.

This clonotype was detected only a few times. This chain links TRBV29-1 with TRBJ2-7, with 14 bases identical to TRBD2. Germline-derived CDR1 and CDR2 are SQVTM and ANQGSEA. V was pared by 6 bases and J by 6 bases, with 7 bases of the junction left unmatched. The CDR3 is made up of 14 amino acids. The CDR3 nucleotides are TGCAGCGTCGTGACTAGCGGGAGGGCAATCGAGCAGTACTTC. Residues: CSVVTSGRAIEQYF.

The chain employs TRBV7-2 and TRBJ2-3; weak D call: TRBD2 (5 bases). There are 15 residues in the CDR3. Germline CDR1 and CDR2: SGHTA and FQGNSA. The V end was cut by 5 bases, the J end by 5 bases, with 17 bases between. The CDR3 reads CASSLSGSWGDTQYF. The CDR3 coding sequence is TGTGCCAGCAGCCTCAGTGGGAGCTGGGGAGATACGCAGTATTTT.

There are many counts of this clonotype. This sequence joins TRBV29-1 and TRBJ2-1, with D perhaps given as TRBD1 or TRBD2 (6 bases each). Germline CDR1 reads SQVTM; CDR2 reads ANQGSEA. This CDR3 comprises 14 residues. The V end was cut by 4 bases, the J end by 6 bases, with 16 bases between. This CDR3 reads CSVVPRGQGNEQFF. The CDR3 DNA reads TGCAGCGTTGTACCCCGGGGGCAGGGCAATGAGCAGTTCTTC.

This clonotype was picked up many times. The genes are TRBV6-6 and TRBJ1-2; D is perhaps TRBD1 (5 bases). The length of the CDR3 is 12 residues. Looked up from germline, CDR1 is MNHNY and CDR2 is SVGAGI (reference sequence). The V and J ends lost 7 bases and 3 bases respectively, with 9 bases between them. CDR3: CASKTAHYGYTF. The CDR3 DNA follows: TGTGCCAGCAAGACAGCCCACTATGGCTACACCTTC.

The V and J genes are TRBV20-1 and TRBJ2-7; tentative D call: TRBD2 (5 bases). The CDR3 runs 17 residues. Germline CDR1 is DFQATT and CDR2 is SNEGSKA (reference sequence). Trimming stripped 6 bases from V and 3 bases from J, with 27 bases between. CDR3 loop: CSAVGLKDKGSFYEQYF. Written as DNA, the CDR3 is TGCAGTGCCGTAGGACTGAAAGACAAGGGCAGTTTCTACGAGCAGTACTTC.

In its sample, this clonotype was seen a few times. The chain combines TRBV6-1 with TRBJ1-5; TRBD1 is a possible D gene (5 bases). V lost 2 bases and J 7 bases, leaving 9 bases between the germline ends. CDR3 size: 13 residues. CDR1 MNHNS and CDR2 SASEGT come from the germline V gene. CDR3 region: CASSERAGQPQHF. In DNA, the CDR3 is TGTGCCAGCAGTGAACGGGCAGGGCAGCCCCAGCATTTT.

This clonotype occurred a few times. This chain links TRBV20-1 with TRBJ2-7; TRBD2 agrees at 8 bases. The CDR3 is 15 amino acids. J gave up 5 bases and V 6 bases, and 15 bases lay outside the gene matches. Germline assignment: CDR1 DFQATT and CDR2 SNEGSKA (reference sequence). CDR3 in DNA: TGCAGTGCAGCTATGGGTAGCGGGATCTTCCACGAGCAGTACTTC. It translates to CSAAMGSGIFHEQYF.

This clonotype occurred many times. The chain recombines TRBV6-5 with TRBJ2-1; D is ambiguous. Germline CDR1 MNHEY, CDR2 SVGAGI. V was shortened by 0 bases and J by 10 bases, with 10 bases between the two germline ends. The CDR3 has 13 amino acids. The CDR3 region is CASSYSEVGEQFF. In DNA, the CDR3 is TGTGCCAGCAGTTACTCGGAAGTTGGGGAGCAGTTCTTC.

In its sample, this clonotype was seen many times. The chain uses TRBV20-1 and TRBJ2-5; 7 bases agree with TRBD1. Germline CDR1 reads DFQATT; CDR2 reads SNEGSKA (reference sequence). J gave up 0 bases and V 2 bases, and 3 bases lay outside the gene matches. The CDR3 totals 14 residues. CDR3 in DNA: TGCAGTGCTAGAACACAGGGGAACCAAGAGACCCAGTACTTC. Translating gives CSARTQGNQETQYF.

The V gene is TRBV7-3, the J gene TRBJ1-1; D is possibly TRBD1 (5 bases). Germline V gives CDR1 SGHTA, CDR2 FQGTGA. The CDR3 is made up of 13 amino acids. V was pared by 4 bases and J by 4 bases, with 10 bases between. The DNA of the CDR3 is TGTGCCAGCAGCTCACAGGAAGGCACTGAAGCTTTCTTT. Translated: CASSSQEGTEAFF.

This clonotype was counted ten times or more. The V call is TRBV7-9, the J call TRBJ2-3; D unclear. Between the trimmed V and J ends, which lost 1 base and 5 bases, there was a span of 10 bases. The CDR3 is 14 residues long. CDR1 and CDR2 from the germline V gene are SEHNR and FQNEAQ (reference sequence). CDR3 sequence reads: CASSLGRRVDTQYF. The DNA for the CDR3 is TGTGCCAGCAGCTTAGGGAGAAGGGTAGATACGCAGTATTTT.

The chain links TRBV29-1 to TRBJ1-2, with D possibly TRBD1 on 5 matching bases. The germline gives CDR1 SQVTM, CDR2 ANQGSEA. This CDR3 has 13 residues. The V and J ends lost 7 bases and 8 bases respectively, with 20 bases between them. CDR3 sequence reads: CSARDADRRGYTF. The DNA for the CDR3 is TGCAGCGCCCGGGACGCGGACCGGAGGGGCTACACCTTC.

This clonotype has only a few counts. The V gene is TRBV30, the J gene TRBJ2-3; D is unclear. The length of the CDR3 is 12 residues. The germline CDR1 and CDR2 sequences are GTSNPN and SVGIG (reference sequence). Trimming stripped 0 bases from V and 4 bases from J, with 5 bases between. In nucleotides, the CDR3 is TGTGCCTGGAGTGTTGGTGCAGATACGCAGTATTTT. Translated, it gives CAWSVGADTQYF.

V usage is TRBV6-5 and J usage is TRBJ1-2; D call uncertain. The length of the CDR3 is 11 residues. Germline-derived CDR1 and CDR2 are MNHEY and SVGAGI. As DNA, the CDR3 is TGTGCAACCACGGGAAACTATGGCTACACCTTC. It translates to CATTGNYGYTF.

This clonotype was observed a handful of times. The chain carries TRBV12-3 or TRBV12-4 and TRBJ1-5; D remains ambiguous. The CDR3 runs 14 residues. Trimming shortened V by 6 bases and J by 3 bases, and 12 bases separated the two germline ends. CDR3: CASSTSRSNQPQHF. DNA of the CDR3: TGTGCCAGCAGCACCTCGAGATCCAATCAGCCCCAGCATTTT.

This clonotype was found a few times. The chain employs TRBV7-2 and TRBJ2-7; D may be TRBD1 (6 bases). Deletions cut 4 bases from V and 4 bases from J, with 11 bases between. CDR3 length equals 13 residues. Germline CDR1 SGHTA, CDR2 FQGNSA. The CDR3 nucleotides are TGTGCCAGCAGCTCTCTCCAGGGGTACGAGCAGTACGTC. Its protein is CASSSLQGYEQYV.

This clonotype was counted a few times. The chain employs TRBV5-1 and TRBJ2-5, with D perhaps matching TRBD1 or TRBD2 (5 bases each). The CDR3 is made up of 19 amino acids. V gave up 4 bases and J gave up 4 bases, with 29 bases separating them. CDR1 is SGHRS and CDR2 is YFSETQ in the germline V gene. This chain's CDR3 is CASSPPLEGTLIPGETQYF. The CDR3, as DNA: TGCGCCAGCAGCCCCCCCCTAGAGGGGACCCTCATCCCGGGAGAGACCCAGTACTTC.

This clonotype was detected ten times or more. The chain carries TRBV12-3 or TRBV12-4 and TRBJ1-1; D is undetermined. This CDR3 has 14 residues. Trimming stripped 2 bases from V and 1 base from J, with 8 bases between. CDR3 residues: CASSLTDWNTEAFF. CDR3 in DNA: TGTGCCAGCAGTTTAACAGACTGGAACACTGAAGCTTTCTTT.

This clonotype appeared a few times. The chain has TRBV12-3 or TRBV12-4 and TRBJ1-5, with TRBD1 matching over 7 bases. The CDR3 sequence is 13 residues long. The V and J ends lost 3 bases and 6 bases, in that order; junction bases with no gene match: 2. Written as DNA, the CDR3 is TGTGCCAGCAGTTTTGCAGGGGGTCAGCCCCAGCATTTT. It specifies CASSFAGGQPQHF.

In its sample, this clonotype was seen a few times. The chain links TRBV27 to TRBJ2-3, with 9 bases matching TRBD2. Trimming removed 3 bases from V and 3 bases from J; junction bases left unmatched: 1. CDR1 and CDR2 from the germline V gene are MNHEY and SMNVEV (reference sequence). The CDR3 is 14 residues long. In DNA form, the CDR3 reads TGTGCCAGCAGTTTCACTAGCGGGACAGATACGCAGTATTTT. It is translated as CASSFTSGTDTQYF.

The table lists this clonotype with a few counts. V is TRBV7-8 and J is TRBJ1-1, with TRBD1 matching over 7 bases. The CDR3 has 15 residues. With V trimmed by 5 bases and J by 1 base, 7 bases remained unmatched. The germline V gene has CDR1 SGHVS and CDR2 FQNEAQ. The CDR3 region has the DNA TGTGCCAGCAGCCGCCGGAGGGACAGGAACACTGAAGCTTTCTTT. Translating it yields CASSRRRDRNTEAFF.

V and J are TRBV7-9 and TRBJ1-1; no clear D. V was shortened by 0 bases and J by 1 base, with 12 bases between the two germline ends. The CDR3 contains 16 residues. Looked up from germline, CDR1 is SEHNR and CDR2 is FQNEAQ (reference sequence). This CDR3 reads CASSLALRLGNTEAFF. CDR3 DNA: TGTGCCAGCAGCTTAGCCCTCCGACTAGGGAACACTGAAGCTTTCTTT.

This clonotype came up a few times. The rearrangement joins TRBV5-1 to TRBJ2-5; D ambiguous. The V gene lost 3 bases and the J gene lost 5 bases, with 11 bases spanning the gap. CDR1 is SGHRS and CDR2 is YFSETQ in the germline V gene. The CDR3 totals 13 residues. CDR3 residues: CASSSTNGETQYF. The DNA for the CDR3 is TGCGCCAGCAGCTCCACTAATGGTGAGACCCAGTACTTC.